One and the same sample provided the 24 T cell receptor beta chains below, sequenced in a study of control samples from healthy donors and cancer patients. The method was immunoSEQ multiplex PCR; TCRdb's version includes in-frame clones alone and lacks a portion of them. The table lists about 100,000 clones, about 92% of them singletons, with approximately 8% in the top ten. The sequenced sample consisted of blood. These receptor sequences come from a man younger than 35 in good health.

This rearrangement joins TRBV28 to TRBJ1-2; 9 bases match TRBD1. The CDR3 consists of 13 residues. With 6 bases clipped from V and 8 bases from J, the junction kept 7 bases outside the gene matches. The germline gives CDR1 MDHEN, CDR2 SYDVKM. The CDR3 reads CASSVNRGQGYTF. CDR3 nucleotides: TGTGCCAGCAGCGTTAACAGGGGGCAAGGCTACACCTTC.

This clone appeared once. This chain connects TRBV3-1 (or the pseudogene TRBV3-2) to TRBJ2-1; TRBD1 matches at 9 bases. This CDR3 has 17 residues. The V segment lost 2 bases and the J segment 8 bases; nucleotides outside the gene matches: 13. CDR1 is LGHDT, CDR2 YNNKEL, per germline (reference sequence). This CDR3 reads CASSQRMGQGPLDEQFF. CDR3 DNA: TGTGCCAGCAGCCAACGCATGGGACAGGGACCTTTGGATGAGCAGTTCTTC.

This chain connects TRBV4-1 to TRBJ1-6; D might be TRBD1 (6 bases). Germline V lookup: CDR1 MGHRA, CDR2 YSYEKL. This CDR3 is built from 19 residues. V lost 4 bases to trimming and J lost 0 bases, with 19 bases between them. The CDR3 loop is CASSRKGDTGSSYNSPLHF. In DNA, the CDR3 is TGCGCCAGCAGCCGCAAGGGGGACACGGGGAGCTCCTATAATTCACCCCTCCACTTT.

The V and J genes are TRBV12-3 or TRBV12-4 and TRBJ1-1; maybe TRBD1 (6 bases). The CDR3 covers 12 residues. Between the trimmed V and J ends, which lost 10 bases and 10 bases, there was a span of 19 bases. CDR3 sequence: CAIHLGGAAAFF. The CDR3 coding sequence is TGTGCCATTCACCTTGGGGGGGCCGCAGCTTTCTTT.

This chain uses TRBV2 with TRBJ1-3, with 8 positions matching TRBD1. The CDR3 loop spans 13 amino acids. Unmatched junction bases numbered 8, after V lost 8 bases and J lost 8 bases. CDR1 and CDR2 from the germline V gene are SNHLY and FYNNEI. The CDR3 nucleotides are TGTGCCAGCTCAAGACAGGGGAGGGACACCATATATTTT. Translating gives CASSRQGRDTIYF. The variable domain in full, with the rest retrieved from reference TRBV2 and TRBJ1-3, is EPEVTQTPSHQVTQMGQEVILRCVPISNHLYFYWYRQILGQKVEFLVSFYNNEISEKSEIFDDQFSVERPDGSNFTLKIRSTKLEDSAMYFCASSRQGRDTIYFGEGSWLTVV.

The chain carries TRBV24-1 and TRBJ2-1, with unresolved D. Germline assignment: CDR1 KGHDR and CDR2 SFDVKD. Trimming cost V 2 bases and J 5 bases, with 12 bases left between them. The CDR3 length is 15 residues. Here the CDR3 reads CATSDSMTPNNEQFF. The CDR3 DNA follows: TGTGCCACCAGTGATTCGATGACACCTAACAATGAGCAGTTCTTC.

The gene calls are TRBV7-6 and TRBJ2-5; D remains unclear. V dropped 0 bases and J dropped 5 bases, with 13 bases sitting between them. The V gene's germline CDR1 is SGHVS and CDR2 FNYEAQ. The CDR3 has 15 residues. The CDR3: CASSLAQAGQETQYF. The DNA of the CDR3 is TGTGCCAGCAGCTTAGCTCAGGCAGGCCAGGAGACCCAGTACTTC.

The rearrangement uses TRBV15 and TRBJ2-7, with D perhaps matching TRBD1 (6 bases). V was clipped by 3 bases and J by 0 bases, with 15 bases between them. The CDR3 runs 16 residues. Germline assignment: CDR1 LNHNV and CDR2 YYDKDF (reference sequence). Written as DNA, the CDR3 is TGTGCCACCAGCAGCGAACAGGGTCTAGCCTCCTACGAGCAGTACTTC. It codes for CATSSEQGLASYEQYF.

The CDR3 DNA sequence: TGTGCCAGCAGCTCCCCCTCGGGACTAGCGGGAGAAGAGCAGTTCTTC. Translation: CASSSPSGLAGEEQFF. The chain couples TRBV7-9 to TRBJ2-1; 14 positions agree with TRBD2. The J segment lost 10 bases and the V segment lost 4 bases, leaving 9 bases of the junction unmatched. The germline gives CDR1 SEHNR, CDR2 FQNEAQ (reference sequence). The CDR3 covers 16 residues.

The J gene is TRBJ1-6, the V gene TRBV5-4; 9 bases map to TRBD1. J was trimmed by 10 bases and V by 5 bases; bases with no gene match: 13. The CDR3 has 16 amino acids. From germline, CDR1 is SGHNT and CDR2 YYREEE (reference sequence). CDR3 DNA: TGTGCCAGCAGTGCCGGGACAGGGAAACTTGGCTCACCCCTCCACTTT. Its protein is CASSAGTGKLGSPLHF.

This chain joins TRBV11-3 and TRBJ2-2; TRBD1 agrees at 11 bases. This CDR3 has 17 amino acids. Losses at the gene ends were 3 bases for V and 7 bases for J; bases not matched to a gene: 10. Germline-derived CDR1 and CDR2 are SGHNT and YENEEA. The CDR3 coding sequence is TGTGCCAGCAGCTTCAACCGGGACAGGGGGGCGAACGGGGAGCTGTTTTTT. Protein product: CASSFNRDRGANGELFF.

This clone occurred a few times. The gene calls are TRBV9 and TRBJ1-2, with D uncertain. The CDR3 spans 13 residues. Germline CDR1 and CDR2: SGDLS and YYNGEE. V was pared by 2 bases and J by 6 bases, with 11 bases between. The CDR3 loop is CASSVTDGHGYTF. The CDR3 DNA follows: TGTGCCAGCAGCGTCACAGACGGGCATGGCTACACCTTC.

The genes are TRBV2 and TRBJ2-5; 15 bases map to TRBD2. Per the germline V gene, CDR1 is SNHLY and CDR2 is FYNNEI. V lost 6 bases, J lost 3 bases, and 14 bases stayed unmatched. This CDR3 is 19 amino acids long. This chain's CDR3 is CASRTGWGLAGGPKETQYF. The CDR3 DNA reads TGTGCCAGCAGAACGGGATGGGGACTAGCGGGGGGACCTAAAGAGACCCAGTACTTC.

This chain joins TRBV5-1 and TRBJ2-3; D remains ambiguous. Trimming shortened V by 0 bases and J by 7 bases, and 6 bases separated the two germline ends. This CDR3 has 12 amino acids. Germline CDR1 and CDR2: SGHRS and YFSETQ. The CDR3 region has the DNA TGCGCCAGCAGCTTGGAACCACATACGCAGTATTTT. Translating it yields CASSLEPHTQYF.

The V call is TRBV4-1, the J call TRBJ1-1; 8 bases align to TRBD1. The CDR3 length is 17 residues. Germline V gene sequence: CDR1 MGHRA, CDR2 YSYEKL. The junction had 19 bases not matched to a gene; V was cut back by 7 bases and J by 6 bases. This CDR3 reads CASNQGAMALRTAEAFF. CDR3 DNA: TGCGCCAGCAATCAGGGGGCGATGGCACTGCGCACTGCTGAAGCTTTCTTT.

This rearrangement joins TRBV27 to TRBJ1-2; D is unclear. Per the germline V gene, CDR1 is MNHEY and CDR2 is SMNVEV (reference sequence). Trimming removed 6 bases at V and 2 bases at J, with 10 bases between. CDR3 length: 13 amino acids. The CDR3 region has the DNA TGTGCCAGCAGCCTCGGCACCAACTATGGCTACACCTTC. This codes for CASSLGTNYGYTF.

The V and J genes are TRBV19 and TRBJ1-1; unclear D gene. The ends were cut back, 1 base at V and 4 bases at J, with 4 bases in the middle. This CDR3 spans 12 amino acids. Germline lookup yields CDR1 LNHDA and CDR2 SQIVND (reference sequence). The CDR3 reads CASSIGFTEAFF. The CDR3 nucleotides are TGTGCCAGTAGTATAGGTTTCACTGAAGCTTTCTTT.

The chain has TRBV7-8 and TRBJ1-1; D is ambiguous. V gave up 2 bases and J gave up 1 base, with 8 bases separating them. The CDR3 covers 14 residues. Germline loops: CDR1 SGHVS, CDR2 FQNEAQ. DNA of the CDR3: TGTGCCAGCAGCTTATCGTCCCCGAACACTGAAGCTTTCTTT. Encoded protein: CASSLSSPNTEAFF.

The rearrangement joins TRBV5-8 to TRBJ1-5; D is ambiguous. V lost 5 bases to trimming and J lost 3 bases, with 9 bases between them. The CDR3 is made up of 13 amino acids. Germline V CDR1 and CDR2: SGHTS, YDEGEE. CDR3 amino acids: CASSLGDNQPQHF. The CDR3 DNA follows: TGTGCCAGCAGTCTTGGAGACAATCAGCCCCAGCATTTT.

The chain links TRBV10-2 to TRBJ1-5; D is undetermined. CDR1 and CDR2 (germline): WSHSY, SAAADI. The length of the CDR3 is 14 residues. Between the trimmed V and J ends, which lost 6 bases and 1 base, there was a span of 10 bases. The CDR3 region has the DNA TGCGCCAGCAGCCGGGATTTAAGCAATCAGCCCCAGCATTTT. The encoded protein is CASSRDLSNQPQHF.

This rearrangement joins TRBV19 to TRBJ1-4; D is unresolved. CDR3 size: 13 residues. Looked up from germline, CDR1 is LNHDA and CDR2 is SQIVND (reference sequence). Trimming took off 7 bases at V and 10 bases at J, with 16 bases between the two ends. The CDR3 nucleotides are TGTGCCAGTACAGGACCACGGGTTGGAAAACTGTTTTTT. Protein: CASTGPRVGKLFF.

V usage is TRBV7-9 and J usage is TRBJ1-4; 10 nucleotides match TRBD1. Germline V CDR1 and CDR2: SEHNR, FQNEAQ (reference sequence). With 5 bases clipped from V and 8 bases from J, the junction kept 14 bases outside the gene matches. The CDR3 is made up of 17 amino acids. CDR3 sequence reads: CASSEITGTGVGEKLFF. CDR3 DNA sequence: TGTGCCAGCAGCGAGATCACGGGGACAGGGGTAGGGGAAAAACTGTTTTTT. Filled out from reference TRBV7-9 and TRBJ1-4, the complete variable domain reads DTGVSQNPRHKITKRGQNVTFRCDPISEHNRLYWYRQTLGQGPEFLTYFQNEAQLEKSRLLSDRFSAERPKGSFSTLEIQRTEQGDSAMYLCASSEITGTGVGEKLFFGSGTQLSVL.

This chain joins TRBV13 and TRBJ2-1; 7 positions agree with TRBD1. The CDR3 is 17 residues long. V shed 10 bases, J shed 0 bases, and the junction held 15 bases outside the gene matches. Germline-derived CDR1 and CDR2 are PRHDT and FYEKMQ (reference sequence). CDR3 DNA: TGTGCCACCGATGCGAGGGGGCGGATGGGCTCCTACAATGAGCAGTTCTTC. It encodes CATDARGRMGSYNEQFF. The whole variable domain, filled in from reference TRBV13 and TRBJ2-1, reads AAGVIQSPRHLIKEKRETATLKCYPIPRHDTVYWYQQGPGQDPQFLISFYEKMQSDKGSIPDRFSAQQFSDYHSELNMSSLELGDSALYFCATDARGRMGSYNEQFFGPGTRLTVL.

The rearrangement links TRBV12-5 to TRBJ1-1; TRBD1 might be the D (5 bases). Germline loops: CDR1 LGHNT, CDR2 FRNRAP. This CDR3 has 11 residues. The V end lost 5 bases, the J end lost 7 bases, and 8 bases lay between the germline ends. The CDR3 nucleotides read TGTGCTAGTGGTCTGGACAATGAAGCTTTCTTT. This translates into CASGLDNEAFF.